Shown below are 5 T cell receptor beta chains from a single sample sequenced in a study of shared T cell receptors in the human thymus. The data were produced by immunoSEQ multiplex PCR, yet TCRdb's version contains in-frame clones alone and is incomplete. The sample has some 720,000 clones, roughly 88% seen once. Another study also made use of these data, one on human thymus T cells.

The material sequenced was thymocytes. The source of these receptors is a boy younger than two with a congenital heart defect.

The rearrangement joins TRBV25-1 to TRBJ1-1; D is perhaps TRBD1 (5 bases). The CDR3 has 12 residues. Germline V gene data show CDR1 as MGHDK and CDR2 as SYGVNS. Trimming shortened V by 8 bases and J by 7 bases, and 14 bases separated the two germline ends. CDR3: CASHDGGGEAFF. In DNA form, the CDR3 reads TGTGCCAGCCACGACGGCGGGGGTGAAGCTTTCTTT.

The V gene is TRBV2, the J gene TRBJ2-1, with a weak D call TRBD2 (6 bases). Trimming cost V 8 bases and J 0 bases, with 14 bases left between them. Germline-derived CDR1 and CDR2 are SNHLY and FYNNEI. The CDR3 consists of 15 residues. The CDR3 DNA is TGTGCCAGCGGAGGGGAGTCGAGCTCCTACAATGAGCAGTTCTTC. Its translation is CASGGESSSYNEQFF.

This clone was seen a handful of times. This chain links TRBV4-2 with TRBJ2-3; 12 bases match TRBD2. Per the germline V gene, CDR1 is LGHNA and CDR2 is YNFKEQ. This CDR3 is 24 amino acids long. V shed 3 bases, J shed 2 bases, and the junction held 27 bases outside the gene matches. This CDR3 is CASSHVSEAPGTSGPPAHTDTQYF. CDR3 DNA: TGTGCCAGCAGCCACGTCTCAGAGGCCCCCGGGACTAGCGGGCCCCCCGCACACACAGATACGCAGTATTTT.

The V and J genes are TRBV6-1 and TRBJ2-3; 8 nucleotides align to TRBD1. V trimming: 0 bases; J trimming: 1 base; junction bases outside the gene matches: 9. Germline assignment: CDR1 MNHNS and CDR2 SASEGT. The CDR3 consists of 18 residues. The CDR3 nucleotides are TGTGCCAGCAGTGAAGCGCGGCGGGCAGGGGGCGGCACAGATACGCAGTATTTT. This encodes CASSEARRAGGGTDTQYF.

V usage is TRBV4-1 and J usage is TRBJ1-2; no reliable D call. The CDR3 loop spans 14 amino acids. The germline gives CDR1 MGHRA, CDR2 YSYEKL. Trimming cost V 0 bases and J 2 bases, with 7 bases left between them. CDR3 region: CASSQDRRNYGYTF. In nucleotides, the CDR3 is TGCGCCAGCAGCCAAGATCGGCGGAACTATGGCTACACCTTC.